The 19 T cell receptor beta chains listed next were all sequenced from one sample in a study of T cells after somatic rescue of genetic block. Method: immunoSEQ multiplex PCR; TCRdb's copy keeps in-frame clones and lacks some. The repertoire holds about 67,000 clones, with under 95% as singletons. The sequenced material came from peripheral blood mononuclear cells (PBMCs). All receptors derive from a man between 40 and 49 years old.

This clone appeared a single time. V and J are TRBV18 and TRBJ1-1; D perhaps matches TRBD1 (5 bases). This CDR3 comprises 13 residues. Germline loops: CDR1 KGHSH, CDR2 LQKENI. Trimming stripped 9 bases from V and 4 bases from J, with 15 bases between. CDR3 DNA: TGTGCCAGTCACAGTGCCGGGGGCACTGAAGCTTTCTTT. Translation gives CASHSAGGTEAFF.

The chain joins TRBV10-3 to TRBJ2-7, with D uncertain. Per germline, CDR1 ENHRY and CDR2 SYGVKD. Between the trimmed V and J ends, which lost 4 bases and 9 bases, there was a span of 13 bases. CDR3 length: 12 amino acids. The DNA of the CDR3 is TGTGCCATCAGTGCGTTGGGGTCGGCGCAGTACTTC. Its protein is CAISALGSAQYF.

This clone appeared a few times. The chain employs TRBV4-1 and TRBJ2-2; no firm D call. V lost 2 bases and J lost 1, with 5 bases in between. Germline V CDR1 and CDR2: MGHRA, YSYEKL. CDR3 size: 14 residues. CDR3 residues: CASSQQENTGELFF. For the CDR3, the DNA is TGCGCCAGCAGCCAACAAGAGAACACCGGGGAGCTGTTTTTT.

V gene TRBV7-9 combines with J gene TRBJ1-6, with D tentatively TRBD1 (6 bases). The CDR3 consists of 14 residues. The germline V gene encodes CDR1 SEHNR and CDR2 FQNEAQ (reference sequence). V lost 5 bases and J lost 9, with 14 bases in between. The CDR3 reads CASSHDQGLSPLHF. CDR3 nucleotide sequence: TGTGCCAGCAGCCATGATCAGGGGCTTTCACCCCTCCACTTT.

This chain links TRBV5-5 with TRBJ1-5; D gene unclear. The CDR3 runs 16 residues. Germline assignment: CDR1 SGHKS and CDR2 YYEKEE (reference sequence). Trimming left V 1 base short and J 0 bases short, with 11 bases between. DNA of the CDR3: TGTGCCAGCAGCTTGCGGTCGGATGGTAGCAATCAGCCCCAGCATTTT. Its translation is CASSLRSDGSNQPQHF.

The CDR3 nucleotides read TGTGCCAGCAGTTCCAGGGTCTACGAGCAGTACTTC. It yields the protein CASSSRVYEQYF. The chain carries TRBV6-5 and TRBJ2-7, with D maybe TRBD1 (5 bases). Germline V CDR1 and CDR2: MNHEY, SVGAGI. The CDR3 runs to 12 residues. Deletions cut 4 bases from V and 3 bases from J, with 7 bases between.

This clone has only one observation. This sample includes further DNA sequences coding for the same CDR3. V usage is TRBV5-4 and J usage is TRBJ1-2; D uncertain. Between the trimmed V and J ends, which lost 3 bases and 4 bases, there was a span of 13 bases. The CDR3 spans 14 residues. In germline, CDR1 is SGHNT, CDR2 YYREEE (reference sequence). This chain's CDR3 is CASSYSRTPYGYTF. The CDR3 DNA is TGTGCCAGCAGCTACTCAAGAACTCCCTATGGCTACACCTTC. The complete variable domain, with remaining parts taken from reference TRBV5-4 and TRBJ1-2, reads ETGVTQSPTHLIKTRGQQVTLRCSSQSGHNTVSWYQQALGQGPQFIFQYYREEENGRGNFPPRFSGLQFPNYSSELNVNALELDDSALYLCASSYSRTPYGYTFGSGTRLTVV.

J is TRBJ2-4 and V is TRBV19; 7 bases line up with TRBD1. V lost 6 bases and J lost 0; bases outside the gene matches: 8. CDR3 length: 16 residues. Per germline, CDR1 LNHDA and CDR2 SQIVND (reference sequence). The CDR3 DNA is TGTGCCAGTAGCGCCCTGGACAGGATAGCCAAAAACATTCAGTACTTC. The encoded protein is CASSALDRIAKNIQYF.

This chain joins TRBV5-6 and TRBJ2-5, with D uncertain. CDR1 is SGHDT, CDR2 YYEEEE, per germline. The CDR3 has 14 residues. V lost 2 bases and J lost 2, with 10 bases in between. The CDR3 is CASSLAHLQETQYF. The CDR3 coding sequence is TGTGCCAGCAGCTTAGCGCACCTACAAGAGACCCAGTACTTC.

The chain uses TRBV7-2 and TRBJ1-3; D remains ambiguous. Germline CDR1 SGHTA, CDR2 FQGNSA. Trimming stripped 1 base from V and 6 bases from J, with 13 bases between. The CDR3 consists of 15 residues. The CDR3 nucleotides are TGTGCCAGCAGCTTAGGAAGGCCACCTTTAAACACCATATATTTT. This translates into CASSLGRPPLNTIYF.

CDR3 residues: CASSLAGLGGYTF. The CDR3 nucleotides read TGTGCCAGCAGCTTGGCGGGGTTGGGCGGCTACACCTTC. The chain joins TRBV5-4 to TRBJ1-2, with D hard to call. Trimming stripped 0 bases from V and 8 bases from J, with 11 bases between. CDR1 and CDR2 from the germline V gene are SGHNT and YYREEE (reference sequence). The CDR3 has 13 amino acids.

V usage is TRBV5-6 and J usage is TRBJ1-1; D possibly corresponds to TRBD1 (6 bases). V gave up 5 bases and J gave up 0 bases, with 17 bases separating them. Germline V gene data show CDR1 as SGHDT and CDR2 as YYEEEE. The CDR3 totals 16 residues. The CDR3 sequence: CASRPRGGQLNTEAFF. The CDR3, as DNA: TGTGCCAGCAGACCCCGAGGGGGGCAGTTGAACACTGAAGCTTTCTTT.

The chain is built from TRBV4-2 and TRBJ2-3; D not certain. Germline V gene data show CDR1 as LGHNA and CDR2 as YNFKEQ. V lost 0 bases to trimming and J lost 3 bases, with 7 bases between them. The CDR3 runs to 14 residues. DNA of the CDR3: TGTGCCAGCAGCCAAGATTTTGGTACAGATACGCAGTATTTT. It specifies CASSQDFGTDTQYF.

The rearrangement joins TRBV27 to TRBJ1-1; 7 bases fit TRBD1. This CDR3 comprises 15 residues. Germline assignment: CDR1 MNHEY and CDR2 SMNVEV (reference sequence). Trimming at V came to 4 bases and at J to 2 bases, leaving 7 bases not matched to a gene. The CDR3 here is CASSWGGTANTEAFF. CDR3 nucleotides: TGTGCCAGCAGTTGGGGAGGGACAGCTAACACTGAAGCTTTCTTT.

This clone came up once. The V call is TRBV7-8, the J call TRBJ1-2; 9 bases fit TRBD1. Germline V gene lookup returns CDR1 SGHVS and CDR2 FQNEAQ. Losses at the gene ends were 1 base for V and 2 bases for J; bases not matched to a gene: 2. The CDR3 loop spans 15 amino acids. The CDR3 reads CASSLGQGVNYGYTF. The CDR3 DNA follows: TGTGCCAGCAGCTTAGGACAGGGGGTAAACTATGGCTACACCTTC.

The CDR3 sequence is CAWRGVGTGTASFGSNSPLHF. As DNA, the CDR3 is TGTGCCTGGAGAGGGGTAGGGACCGGGACAGCCTCCTTTGGGAGTAATTCACCCCTCCACTTT. V is TRBV30 and J is TRBJ1-6, with 7 positions matching TRBD1. The CDR3 length is 21 residues. The V gene's germline CDR1 is GTSNPN and CDR2 SVGIG (reference sequence). Losses at the gene ends were 3 bases for V and 6 bases for J; bases not matched to a gene: 26.

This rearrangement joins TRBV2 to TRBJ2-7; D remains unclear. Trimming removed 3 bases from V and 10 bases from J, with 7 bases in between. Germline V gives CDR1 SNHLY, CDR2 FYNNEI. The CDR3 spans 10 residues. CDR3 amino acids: CASSETSQYF. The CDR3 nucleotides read TGTGCCAGCAGTGAGACTTCCCAGTACTTC. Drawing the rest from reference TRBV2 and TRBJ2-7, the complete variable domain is EPEVTQTPSHQVTQMGQEVILRCVPISNHLYFYWYRQILGQKVEFLVSFYNNEISEKSEIFDDQFSVERPDGSNFTLKIRSTKLEDSAMYFCASSETSQYFGPGTRLTVT.

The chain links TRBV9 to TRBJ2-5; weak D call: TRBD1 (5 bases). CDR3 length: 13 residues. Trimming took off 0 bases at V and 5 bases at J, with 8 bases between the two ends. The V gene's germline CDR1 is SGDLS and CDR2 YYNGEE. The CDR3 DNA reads TGTGCCAGCAGCGTAGAGGGGCGGGAGACCCAGTACTTC. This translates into CASSVEGRETQYF.

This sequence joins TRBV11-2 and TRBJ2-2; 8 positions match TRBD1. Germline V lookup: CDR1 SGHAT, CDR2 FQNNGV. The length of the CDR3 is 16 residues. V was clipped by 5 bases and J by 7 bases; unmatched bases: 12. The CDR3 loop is CASSIRGQASIGELFF. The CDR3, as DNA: TGTGCCAGCAGCATACGGGGACAGGCGTCGATCGGGGAGCTGTTTTTT.